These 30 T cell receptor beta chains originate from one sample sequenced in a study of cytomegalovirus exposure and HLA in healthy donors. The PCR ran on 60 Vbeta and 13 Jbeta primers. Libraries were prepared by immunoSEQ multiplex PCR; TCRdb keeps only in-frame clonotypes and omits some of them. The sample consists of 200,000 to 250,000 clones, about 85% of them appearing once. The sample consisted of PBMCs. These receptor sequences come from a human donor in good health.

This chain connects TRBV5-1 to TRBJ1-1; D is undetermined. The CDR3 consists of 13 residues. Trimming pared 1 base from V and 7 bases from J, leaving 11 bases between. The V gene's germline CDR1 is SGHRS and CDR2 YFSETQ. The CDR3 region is CASSLSGLSEAFF. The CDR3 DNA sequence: TGCGCCAGCAGCTTGTCGGGTTTGAGTGAAGCTTTCTTT.

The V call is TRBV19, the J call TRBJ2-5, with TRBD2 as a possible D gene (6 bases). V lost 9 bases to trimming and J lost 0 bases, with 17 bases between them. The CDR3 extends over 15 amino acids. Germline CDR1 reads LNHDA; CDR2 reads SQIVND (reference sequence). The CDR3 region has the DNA TGTGCCAGCCAAGCTCGCCGGGACTACCAAGAGACCCAGTACTTC. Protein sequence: CASQARRDYQETQYF.

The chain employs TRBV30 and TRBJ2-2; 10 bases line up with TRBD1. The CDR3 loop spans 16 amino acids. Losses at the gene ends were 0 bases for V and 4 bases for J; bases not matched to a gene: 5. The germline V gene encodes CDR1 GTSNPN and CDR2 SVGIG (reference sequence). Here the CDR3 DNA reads TGTGCCTGGAGTGTGGTGAGGACAGGGGGCACCGGGGAGCTGTTTTTT. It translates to CAWSVVRTGGTGELFF. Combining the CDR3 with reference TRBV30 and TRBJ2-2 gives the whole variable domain SQTIHQWPATLVQPVGSPLSLECTVEGTSNPNLYWYRQAAGRGLQLLFYSVGIGQISSEVPQNLSASRPQDRQFILSSKKLLLSDSGFYLCAWSVVRTGGTGELFFGEGSRLTVL.

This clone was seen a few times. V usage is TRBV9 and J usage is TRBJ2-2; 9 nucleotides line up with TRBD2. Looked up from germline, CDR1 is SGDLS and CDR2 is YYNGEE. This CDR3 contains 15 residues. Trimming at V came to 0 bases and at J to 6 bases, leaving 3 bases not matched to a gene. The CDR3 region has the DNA TGTGCCAGCAGCGTAGGAGTAGCGGGAGCCGGGGAGCTGTTTTTT. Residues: CASSVGVAGAGELFF.

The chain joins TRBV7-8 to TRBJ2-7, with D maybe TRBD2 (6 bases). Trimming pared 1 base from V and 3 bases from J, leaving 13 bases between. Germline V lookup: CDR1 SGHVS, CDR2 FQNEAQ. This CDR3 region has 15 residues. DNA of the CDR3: TGTGCCAGCAGCTTAGTTGGAGGGACCGACTACGAGCAGTACTTC. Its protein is CASSLVGGTDYEQYF.

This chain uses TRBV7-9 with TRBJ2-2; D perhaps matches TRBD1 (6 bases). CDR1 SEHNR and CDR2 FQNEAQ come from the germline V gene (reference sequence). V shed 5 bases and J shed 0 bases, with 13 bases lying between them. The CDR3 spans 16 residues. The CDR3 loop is CASSAWTAPNTGELFF. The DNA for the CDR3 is TGTGCCAGCAGCGCCTGGACAGCACCGAACACCGGGGAGCTGTTTTTT.

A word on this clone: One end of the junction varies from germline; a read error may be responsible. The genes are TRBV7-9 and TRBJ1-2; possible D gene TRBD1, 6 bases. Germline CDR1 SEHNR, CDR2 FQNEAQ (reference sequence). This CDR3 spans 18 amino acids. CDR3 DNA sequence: TGTTCCAGCGCTGGGCGTCCTTTGCGAAGGACAGCGAACTATGGCTACACCTTC. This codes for CSSAGRPLRRTANYGYTF. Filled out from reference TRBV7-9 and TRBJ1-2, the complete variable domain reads DTGVSQNPRHKITKRGQNVTFRCDPISEHNRLYWYRQTLGQGPEFLTYFQNEAQLEKSRLLSDRFSAERPKGSFSTLEIQRTEQGDSAMYLCSSAGRPLRRTANYGYTFGSGTRLTVV.

Here the CDR3 reads CSVEDPQSGFGANVLTF. CDR3 DNA: TGCAGCGTTGAAGATCCCCAGTCGGGGTTCGGGGCCAACGTCCTGACTTTC. The chain links TRBV29-1 to TRBJ2-6; possibly TRBD2 for D (5 bases). This CDR3 comprises 17 residues. Trimming took 0 bases from V and 4 from J, leaving 16 bases between them. Looked up from germline, CDR1 is SQVTM and CDR2 is ANQGSEA.

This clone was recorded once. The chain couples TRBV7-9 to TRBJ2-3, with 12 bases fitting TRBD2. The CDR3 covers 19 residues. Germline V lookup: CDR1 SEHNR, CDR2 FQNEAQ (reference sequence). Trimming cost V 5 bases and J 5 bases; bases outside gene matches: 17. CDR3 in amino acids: CASSLDSFRLAGGVDTQYF. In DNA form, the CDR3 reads TGTGCCAGCAGCCTTGACAGTTTTCGGCTAGCGGGAGGGGTAGATACGCAGTATTTT. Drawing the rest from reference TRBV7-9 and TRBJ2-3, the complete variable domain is DTGVSQNPRHKITKRGQNVTFRCDPISEHNRLYWYRQTLGQGPEFLTYFQNEAQLEKSRLLSDRFSAERPKGSFSTLEIQRTEQGDSAMYLCASSLDSFRLAGGVDTQYFGPGTRLTVL.

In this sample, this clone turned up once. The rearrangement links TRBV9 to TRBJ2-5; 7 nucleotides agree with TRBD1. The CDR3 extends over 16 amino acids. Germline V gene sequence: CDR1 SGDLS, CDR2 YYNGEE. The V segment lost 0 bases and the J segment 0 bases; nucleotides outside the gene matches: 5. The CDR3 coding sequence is TGTGCCAGCAGCGTAGCGAGGGACAGCTACCAAGAGACCCAGTACTTC. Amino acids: CASSVARDSYQETQYF.

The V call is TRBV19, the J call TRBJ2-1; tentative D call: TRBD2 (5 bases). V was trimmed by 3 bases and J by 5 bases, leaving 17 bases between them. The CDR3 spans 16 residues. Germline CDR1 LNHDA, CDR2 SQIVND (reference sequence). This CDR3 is CASSIPGQRIDNEQFF. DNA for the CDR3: TGTGCCAGTAGTATCCCTGGCCAGCGGATTGACAATGAGCAGTTCTTC. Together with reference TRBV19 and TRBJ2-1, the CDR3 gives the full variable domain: DGGITQSPKYLFRKEGQNVTLSCEQNLNHDAMYWYRQDPGQGLRLIYYSQIVNDFQKGDIAEGYSVSREKKESFPLTVTSAQKNPTAFYLCASSIPGQRIDNEQFFGPGTRLTVL.

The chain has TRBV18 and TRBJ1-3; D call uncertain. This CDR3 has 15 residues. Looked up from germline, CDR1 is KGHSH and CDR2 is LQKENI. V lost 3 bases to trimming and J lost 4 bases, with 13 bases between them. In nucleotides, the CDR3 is TGTGCCAGCTCACCTCTAGAAAGTCACGGAAACACCATATATTTT. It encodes CASSPLESHGNTIYF. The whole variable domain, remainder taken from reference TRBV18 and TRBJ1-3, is NAGVMQNPRHLVRRRGQEARLRCSPMKGHSHVYWYRQLPEEGLKFMVYLQKENIIDESGMPKERFSAEFPKEGPSILRIQQVVRGDSAAYFCASSPLESHGNTIYFGEGSWLTVV.

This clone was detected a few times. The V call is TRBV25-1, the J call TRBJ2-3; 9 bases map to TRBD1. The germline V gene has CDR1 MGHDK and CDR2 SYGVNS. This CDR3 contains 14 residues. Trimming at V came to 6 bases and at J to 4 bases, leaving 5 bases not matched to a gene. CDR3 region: CASSPTGGPDTQYF. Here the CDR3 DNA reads TGTGCCAGCAGCCCTACAGGGGGCCCAGATACGCAGTATTTT.

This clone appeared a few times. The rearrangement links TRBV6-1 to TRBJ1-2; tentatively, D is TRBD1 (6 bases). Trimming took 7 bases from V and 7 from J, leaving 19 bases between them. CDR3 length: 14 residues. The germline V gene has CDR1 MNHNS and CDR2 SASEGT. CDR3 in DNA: TGTGCCAGCACCACCTGGGAGGGGGGGAGTGGCTACACCTTC. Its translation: CASTTWEGGSGYTF.

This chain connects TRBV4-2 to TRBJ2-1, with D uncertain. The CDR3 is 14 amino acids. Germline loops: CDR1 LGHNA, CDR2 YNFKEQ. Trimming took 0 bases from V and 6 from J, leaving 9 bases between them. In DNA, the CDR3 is TGTGCCAGCAGCCAAGATTTGTCCAGCAATGAGCAGTTCTTC. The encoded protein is CASSQDLSSNEQFF.

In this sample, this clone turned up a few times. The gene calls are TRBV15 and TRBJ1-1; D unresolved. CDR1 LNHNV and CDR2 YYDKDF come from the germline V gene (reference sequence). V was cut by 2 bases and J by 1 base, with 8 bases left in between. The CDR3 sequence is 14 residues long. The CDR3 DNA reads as TGTGCCACCAGCAGAACGACTTGGAACACTGAAGCTTTCTTT. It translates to CATSRTTWNTEAFF.

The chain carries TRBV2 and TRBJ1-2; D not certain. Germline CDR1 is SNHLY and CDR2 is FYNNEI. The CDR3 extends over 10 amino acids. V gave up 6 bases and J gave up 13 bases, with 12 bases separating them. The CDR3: CASSTRGCTF. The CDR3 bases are TGTGCCAGCAGCACGAGAGGGTGCACCTTC.

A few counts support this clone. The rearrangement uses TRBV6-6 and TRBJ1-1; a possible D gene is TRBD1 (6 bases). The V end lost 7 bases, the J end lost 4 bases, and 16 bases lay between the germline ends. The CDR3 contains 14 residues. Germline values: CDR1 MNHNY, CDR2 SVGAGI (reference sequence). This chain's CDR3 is CASKRGGSGTEAFF. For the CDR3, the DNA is TGTGCCAGCAAGAGGGGGGGATCAGGCACTGAAGCTTTCTTT.

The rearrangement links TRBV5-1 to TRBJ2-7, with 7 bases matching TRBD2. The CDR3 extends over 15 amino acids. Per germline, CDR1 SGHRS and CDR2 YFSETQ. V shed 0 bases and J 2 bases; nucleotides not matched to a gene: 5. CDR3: CASSLAPSGAYEQYF. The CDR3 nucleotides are TGCGCCAGCAGCTTGGCCCCTAGCGGAGCCTACGAGCAGTACTTC.

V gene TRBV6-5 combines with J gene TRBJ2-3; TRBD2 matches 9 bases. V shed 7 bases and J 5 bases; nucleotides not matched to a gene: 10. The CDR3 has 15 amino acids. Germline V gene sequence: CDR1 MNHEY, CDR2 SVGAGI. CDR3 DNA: TGTGCCAGCAATCAACTTAGCGGGAGAGTAGATACGCAGTATTTT. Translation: CASNQLSGRVDTQYF.

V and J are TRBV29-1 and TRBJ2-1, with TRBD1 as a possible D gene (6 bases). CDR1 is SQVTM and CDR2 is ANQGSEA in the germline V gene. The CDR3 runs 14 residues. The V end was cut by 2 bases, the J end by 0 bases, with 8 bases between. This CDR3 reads CSVEMDSSYNEQFF. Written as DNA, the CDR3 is TGCAGCGTTGAAATGGACAGCTCCTACAATGAGCAGTTCTTC.

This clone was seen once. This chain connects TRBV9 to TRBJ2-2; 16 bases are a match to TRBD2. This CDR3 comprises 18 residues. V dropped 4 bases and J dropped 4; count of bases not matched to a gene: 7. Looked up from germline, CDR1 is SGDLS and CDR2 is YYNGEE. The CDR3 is CASSPAGTSGRATGELFF. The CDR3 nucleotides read TGTGCCAGCAGCCCTGCCGGGACTAGCGGGAGGGCCACCGGGGAGCTGTTTTTT.

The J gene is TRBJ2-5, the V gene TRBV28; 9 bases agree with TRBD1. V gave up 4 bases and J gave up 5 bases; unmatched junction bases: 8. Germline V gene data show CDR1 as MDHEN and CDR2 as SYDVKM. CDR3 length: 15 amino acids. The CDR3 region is CASSSVGTGLETQYF. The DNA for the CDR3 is TGTGCCAGCAGTTCCGTTGGGACAGGGCTGGAGACCCAGTACTTC.

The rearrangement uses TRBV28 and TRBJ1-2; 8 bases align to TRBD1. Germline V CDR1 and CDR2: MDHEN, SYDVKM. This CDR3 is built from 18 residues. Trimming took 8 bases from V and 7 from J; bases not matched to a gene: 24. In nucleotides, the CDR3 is TGTGCCAGCGCCGCCGGGACAGGTGAAAGGTGGTTTGCAATTGGCTACACCTTC. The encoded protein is CASAAGTGERWFAIGYTF.

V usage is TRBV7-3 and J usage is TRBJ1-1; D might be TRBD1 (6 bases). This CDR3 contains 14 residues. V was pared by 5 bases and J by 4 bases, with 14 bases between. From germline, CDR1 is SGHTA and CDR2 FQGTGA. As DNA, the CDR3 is TGTGCCAGCAGCCAACCACAGGGCTGCACTGAAGCTTTCTTT. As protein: CASSQPQGCTEAFF.

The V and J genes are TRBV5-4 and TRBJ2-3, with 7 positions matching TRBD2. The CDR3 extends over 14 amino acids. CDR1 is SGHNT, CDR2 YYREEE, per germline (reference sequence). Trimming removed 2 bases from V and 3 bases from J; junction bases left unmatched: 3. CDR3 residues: CASSFGLGTDTQYF. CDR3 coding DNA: TGTGCCAGCAGCTTCGGACTAGGAACAGATACGCAGTATTTT.

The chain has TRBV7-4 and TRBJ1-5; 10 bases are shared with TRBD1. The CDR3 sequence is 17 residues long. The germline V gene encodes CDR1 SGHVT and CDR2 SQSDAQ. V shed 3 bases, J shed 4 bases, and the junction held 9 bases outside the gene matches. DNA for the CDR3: TGTGCCAGCAGCTTGATGCGCGGGACAGGGGTAAATCAGCCCCAGCATTTT. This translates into CASSLMRGTGVNQPQHF.

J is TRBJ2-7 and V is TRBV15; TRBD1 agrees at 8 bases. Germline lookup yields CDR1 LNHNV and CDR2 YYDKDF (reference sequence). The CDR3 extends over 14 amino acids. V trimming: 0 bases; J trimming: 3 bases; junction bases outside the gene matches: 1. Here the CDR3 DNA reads TGTGCCACCAGCAGAGACAGGGGGCACTACGAGCAGTACTTC. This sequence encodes CATSRDRGHYEQYF. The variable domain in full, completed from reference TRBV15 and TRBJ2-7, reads DAMVIQNPRYQVTQFGKPVTLSCSQTLNHNVMYWYQQKSSQAPKLLFHYYDKDFNNEADTPDNFQSRRPNTSFCFLDIRSPGLGDTAMYLCATSRDRGHYEQYFGPGTRLTVT.

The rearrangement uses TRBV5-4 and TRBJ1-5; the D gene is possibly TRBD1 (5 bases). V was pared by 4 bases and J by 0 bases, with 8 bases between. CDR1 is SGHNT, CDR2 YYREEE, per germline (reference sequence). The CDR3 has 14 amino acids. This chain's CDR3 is CASSHGGSNQPQHF. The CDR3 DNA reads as TGTGCCAGCAGCCACGGGGGTAGCAATCAGCCCCAGCATTTT.

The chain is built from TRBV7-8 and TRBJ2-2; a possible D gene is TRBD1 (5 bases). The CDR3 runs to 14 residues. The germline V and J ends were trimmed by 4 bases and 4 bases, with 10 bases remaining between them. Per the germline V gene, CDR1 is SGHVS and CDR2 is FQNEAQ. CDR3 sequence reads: CASSSDRLTGELFF. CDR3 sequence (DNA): TGTGCCAGCAGCTCTGACAGACTCACCGGGGAGCTGTTTTTT.